This T cell receptor (beta chain) was retrieved from a study of Graves' ophthalmopathy and Graves' hyperthyroidism. Per the germline V gene, CDR1 is SGHTA and CDR2 is FQGNSA. V was clipped by 6 bases and J by 5 bases, with 17 bases between them. CDR3 length: 14 amino acids. Investigators amplified TCR beta CDR3 regions from RNA transcripts. The workflow started with a first-round RT-PCR run with HTBI primers and then moved on to a second-round multiplex PCR. TCRdb re-called the multiplex PCR reads through MiXCR, storing one row per CDR3 protein. Here the sample spans some 750,000 distinct CDR3 sequences, 35% to 50% being singletons.

This receptor was taken from an adult man with Graves' ophthalmopathy. The specimen sequenced was peripheral blood. J is TRBJ2-7 and V is TRBV7-2; D ambiguous. The CDR3 protein is CASRPTGPADEQYF. DNA for the CDR3: TGTGCCAGCAGGCCAACTGGACCGGCCGACGAGCAGTACTTC.